Given below is one TCR beta chain in context. What it binds is not known. The sample originates from a study of identical twins. Study-wide results and limits: Invariant MAIT and iNKT cells are populations that could partly confound zero-insertion analyses.

TCRdb reprocessed the 5' RACE reads via MiXCR and lists one record per CDR3 protein. The sample shows about 690,000 distinct CDR3 sequences, 21% of them seen only once. The same data also went into a second study, on T cells expressing NK-cell markers.

Sequenced sample: PBMCs. The receptor was isolated from a woman aged 18-29 years in good health.

The DNA of the CDR3 is TGCGCCAGCAGCCCCAGACCGAAGGGTGCAGATACGCAGTATTTT. It specifies CASSPRPKGADTQYF. The chain has TRBV5-1 and TRBJ2-3; D not resolved. Germline V gives CDR1 SGHRS, CDR2 YFSETQ. V lost 4 bases and J 4 bases, leaving 16 bases between the germline ends. The CDR3 sequence is 15 residues long.